The present entry profiles one T cell receptor (beta chain) with its context. The record originates from a study of blood T cell repertoires in COVID-19. Study-level background: The samples span acute and convalescent COVID-19 from the United States, Italy and Spain. Sources were T cells, B-cell-depleted T cells, or PBMCs; the material itself was cDNA or gDNA.

Per the study methods: Cell counts per sample came from amplifying reference gene primers. TCRdb keeps only in-frame clones here, not all; method: immunoSEQ multiplex PCR. The DNA gave D and trimming, while V, J and clone size come from that table. The sample contains some 150,000 clones, over 80% of which appear only once. The CDR3 loop spans 17 amino acids. The germline V gene has CDR1 LNHDA and CDR2 SQIVND (reference sequence). The V segment lost 3 bases and the J segment 4 bases; nucleotides outside the gene matches: 9. What was sequenced was peripheral blood. V usage is TRBV19 and J usage is TRBJ1-2; 12 nucleotides align to TRBD1. The TCR was taken from a man aged 50 to 59 who had recovered from COVID-19. CDR3 sequence (DNA): TGTGCCAGTAGTATCGGGACAGGGGGCGCAGGATCCTATGGCTACACCTTC. Its translation: CASSIGTGGAGSYGYTF.